The clone carrying this T cell receptor beta chain turned up a few times. Its target is not known. This entry belongs to a study of blood T cells in healthy people across ages. The study's findings and limits: The fall in TCR beta diversity per million T cells was roughly linear with age.

Through a sample-barcoded 5' primer and a J-beta primer mix, a second PCR was run for roughly 6 to 12 cycles. A single record per CDR3 protein comes from TCRdb applying MiXCR to the 5' RACE reads. The profile covers about 500,000 distinct CDR3 sequences, with around 24% appearing a single time and around 10% taken by the ten largest. Each of the donors had roughly 9.7 milliliters of peripheral blood drawn into EDTA-treated Vacutainer tubes. The CDR3 contains 14 residues. From germline, CDR1 is SEHNR and CDR2 FQNEAQ (reference sequence). Trimming at V came to 5 bases and at J to 8 bases, leaving 3 bases not matched to a gene. The same specimen was also included in a second study, on T cells of mothers and their children.

This chain connects TRBV7-9 to TRBJ1-6, with TRBD1 identical over 10 bases. Sequencing used blood. This sequence was found in a boy aged 5-17 years in good health. The CDR3 nucleotides are TGTGCCAGCAGCCCGGGACAGGGGTATTCACCCCTCCACTTT. This sequence encodes CASSPGQGYSPLHF.